Listed below are T cell receptor beta chains from one sample, sequenced in a study of metastatic and nonmetastatic thyroid tumors. TCRdb re-called clones from the PCR reads using MiXCR. This table holds just over 20,000 clones, 12% found once. Sequencing used blood. Receptors originate from a male donor with papillary thyroid cancer or a benign thyroid nodule (not recorded which). Some clones in this sample may be carry-over from other donors' samples. Both conserved end residues are part of each CDR3. The D gene is left open where the match is weak. A clone size is listed for some rows: how often the clone was seen (once, few, many), or a class if it is expanded.

CDR3 length	V gene	J gene	clone size	D gene	CDR3 DNA	CDR3 protein
17	TRBV24-1	TRBJ2-5	.	TRBD2	TGTGCCACCAGTGACCCCGGGACTAGCGGGATCCAAGAGACCCAGTACTTC	CATSDPGTSGIQETQYF
12	TRBV20-1	TRBJ2-1	.	.	TGCAGTGGAGGAGGTCAGGGTAACGAGCAGTTCTTC	CSGGGQGNEQFF
17	TRBV20-1	TRBJ1-1	many	TRBD1	TGCAGTGCTAGAGACCGTTACAGGGGGCGAACGGTATCTGAAGCTTTCTTT	CSARDRYRGRTVSEAFF
15	TRBV19	TRBJ2-7	.	TRBD2	TGTGCCAGTAGTTTCGGGACTAGCGGGGCCTACGAGCAGTACTTC	CASSFGTSGAYEQYF
14	TRBV3-1	TRBJ1-1	many	.	TGTGCCAGCAGCCAAGGCACAGGGACCACTGAAGCTTTCTTT	CASSQGTGTTEAFF
12	TRBV28	TRBJ1-2	medium-sized	.	TGTGCCAGCAGCCCAAACAGGTTTGGCTACACCTTC	CASSPNRFGYTF
14	TRBV28	TRBJ2-7	medium-sized	.	TGTGCCAGCAGTTTAGGACGTGTTTCGTACGAGCAGTACTTC	CASSLGRVSYEQYF
13	TRBV3-1	TRBJ1-2	many	TRBD1	TGTGCCAGCAGCCGGGACAGCGCCTATGGCTACACCTTC	CASSRDSAYGYTF
13	TRBV6-1	TRBJ2-5	.	.	TGTGCCAGCAGTGAATGGGGTAGGGAGACCCAGTACTTC	CASSEWGRETQYF
13	TRBV15	TRBJ2-3	few	.	TGTGCCACCAGCACCCTGGGGGGAGATACGCAGTATTTT	CATSTLGGDTQYF
14	TRBV5-1	TRBJ2-7	many	.	TGCGCCAGCAGCTCGCGCCTGGGTAACTACGAGCAGTACTTC	CASSSRLGNYEQYF
12	TRBV27	TRBJ2-2	.	.	TGTGCCACACAGGGATACACCGGGGAGCTGTTTTTT	CATQGYTGELFF
15	TRBV6-1	TRBJ2-1	few	.	TGTGCCAGCAGTAAGGGCGGCGGCTCCTACAATGAGCAGTTCTTC	CASSKGGGSYNEQFF
16	TRBV9	TRBJ2-7	many	TRBD2	TGTGCCAGCAGCGCCACTGGACTAGCGGGTTCCTACGAGCAGTACTTC	CASSATGLAGSYEQYF
15	TRBV7-8	TRBJ1-5	many	.	TGTGCCAGCAGCCATAACGGCTATAGCAATCAGCCCCAGCATTTT	CASSHNGYSNQPQHF
10	TRBV30	TRBJ1-2	many	.	TGTGCCCTCGGGACCCATGGCTACACCTTC	CALGTHGYTF
16	TRBV6-4	TRBJ1-1	.	.	TGTGCCAGCAGTTACTCCCCGTTAGGGGACAACACTGAAGCTTTCTTT	CASSYSPLGDNTEAFF
14	TRBV6-1	TRBJ2-5	many	TRBD1	TGTGCCAGCAGTGAAAGGGGACAGGAAGAGACCCAGTACTTC	CASSERGQEETQYF
13	TRBV28	TRBJ2-3	.	.	TGTGCCAGCAGTTTGGACAGATGGGATACGCAGTATTTT	CASSLDRWDTQYF
13	TRBV12-3/TRBV12-4	TRBJ1-1	many	.	TGTGCCAGCAGTTTGTCACAGAACACTGAAGCTTTCTTT	CASSLSQNTEAFF